Below, one T cell receptor (beta chain) is given with its context. The CDR3 runs 14 residues. Per the germline V gene, CDR1 is SGDLS and CDR2 is YYNGEE. V lost 4 bases and J lost 5; bases outside the gene matches: 5. The data are from a study of shared T cell receptors in the human thymus. Measured with immunoSEQ multiplex PCR; TCRdb has only the in-frame clones, and not every one. The data hold approximately 660,000 clones, with approximately 88% observed a single time. The data were also submitted as part of a second study, on human thymus T cells. This second study says: Donors consisted of healthy Finnish infants (having corrective surgery for congenital heart defects). Corrective heart surgery yielded resections, and these provided the thymus tissue. Use of V and J genes seemed skewed within the thymic and blood repertoires. Thymic repertoires of unrelated individuals were reported in related research to overlap highly.

The rearrangement joins TRBV9 to TRBJ2-1; 8 bases fit TRBD2. This sequence originates from a boy under two years old with a congenital heart defect. The source material was thymocytes. The CDR3 DNA sequence: TGTGCCAGCAGCCCAGGGCGGGAGGACAATGAGCAGTTCTTC. This encodes CASSPGREDNEQFF.